The 24 T cell receptor beta chains below all came from one sample that was sequenced in a study of blood T cells in healthy people across ages. Alongside a J-beta primer mix, a sample-barcoded 5' primer served in a second PCR lasting roughly 6 to 12 cycles. From the 5' RACE reads, TCRdb called clonotypes with MiXCR, one entry per CDR3 protein. Seen here are under 1,100,000 distinct CDR3 sequences, 20% to 25% observed once, and the top ten hold about 0.69%. This sample was shared with a second study, whose subject was T cells of mothers and their children.

Sequencing input: blood. The receptors stem from a girl under 10 years old in good health.

There are a few counts of this clonotype. The V and J genes are TRBV3-1 and TRBJ2-7; D may be TRBD1 (8 bases). V was trimmed by 4 bases and J by 5 bases, leaving 15 bases between them. The germline V gene has CDR1 LGHDT and CDR2 YNNKEL (reference sequence). The CDR3 has 14 amino acids. Here the CDR3 reads CASSLRTGRDEQYF. The CDR3 nucleotides read TGTGCCAGCAGCCTTCGGACAGGGAGGGACGAGCAGTACTTC.

In regard to this clonotype: An end of the junction does not agree with germline; a read error may underlie this. The chain employs TRBV5-5 and TRBJ2-5; D may correspond to TRBD1 or TRBD2 (6 bases each). This CDR3 region has 14 residues. CDR1 SGHKS and CDR2 YYEKEE come from the germline V gene (reference sequence). CDR3 in amino acids: CASSLAGGQETQHF. CDR3 nucleotides: TGTGCCAGCAGCTTGGCTGGGGGGCAGGAGACCCAGCACTTC. Looking up the rest from reference TRBV5-5 and TRBJ2-5 gives the full variable domain: DAGVTQSPTHLIKTRGQQVTLRCSPISGHKSVSWYQQVLGQGPQFIFQYYEKEERGRGNFPDRFSARQFPNYSSELNVNALLLGDSALYLCASSLAGGQETQHFGPGTRLLVL.

The chain uses TRBV4-3 and TRBJ2-2; D gene uncertain. This CDR3 contains 17 residues. Germline-derived CDR1 and CDR2 are LGHNA and YSLEER. Trimming took off 2 bases at V and 0 bases at J, with 13 bases between the two ends. The CDR3 here is CASSQINSIPNTGELFF. The CDR3 DNA follows: TGCGCCAGCAGCCAAATTAACAGTATCCCGAACACCGGGGAGCTGTTTTTT.

The chain carries TRBV24-1 and TRBJ1-1, with no clear D. This CDR3 has 13 residues. Germline V gene data show CDR1 as KGHDR and CDR2 as SFDVKD. With 0 bases removed from V and 7 bases from J, the gap between germline ends came to 8 bases. CDR3: CATSDLVGSEAFF. The CDR3, as DNA: TGTGCCACCAGTGATTTGGTGGGGAGTGAAGCTTTCTTT.

V usage is TRBV7-3 and J usage is TRBJ1-1; D unclear. Germline V CDR1 and CDR2: SGHTA, FQGTGA. V was shortened by 7 bases and J by 6 bases, with 9 bases between the two germline ends. The CDR3 has 11 amino acids. This CDR3 reads CASNIGPEAFF. The DNA of the CDR3 is TGTGCCAGCAATATCGGCCCTGAAGCTTTCTTT.

The chain uses TRBV20-1 and TRBJ2-3; no definite D call. Between the trimmed V and J ends, which lost 3 bases and 1 base, there was a span of 14 bases. Looked up from germline, CDR1 is DFQATT and CDR2 is SNEGSKA (reference sequence). The CDR3 contains 15 residues. The CDR3 DNA follows: TGCAGTGCTAGTTACGGTAGTTGGGGCACAGATACGCAGTATTTT. This encodes CSASYGSWGTDTQYF.

This clonotype was picked up many times. The chain couples TRBV2 to TRBJ2-7; D ambiguous. The CDR3 is made up of 13 amino acids. Germline V lookup: CDR1 SNHLY, CDR2 FYNNEI. V lost 6 bases and J 4 bases, leaving 13 bases between the germline ends. CDR3 DNA sequence: TGTGCCAGCAGCCCCAGACTGGCGTACGAGCAGTACTTC. Translation: CASSPRLAYEQYF.

This clonotype was detected only a few times. J is TRBJ1-4 and V is TRBV5-6; TRBD1 matches 7 bases. V gave up 2 bases and J gave up 8 bases; unmatched junction bases: 3. This CDR3 region has 13 residues. The germline CDR1 and CDR2 sequences are SGHDT and YYEEEE. The CDR3 DNA is TGTGCCAGCAGCTTTTTAGGGGGCGAAAAACTGTTTTTT. Residues: CASSFLGGEKLFF.

The V and J genes are TRBV2 and TRBJ2-5; D remains ambiguous. The end of the DNA fits TRBJ2-1 better, so the J call may be wrong. The CDR3 totals 11 residues. CDR1 is SNHLY, CDR2 FYNNEI, per germline. Here the CDR3 reads CASSWVVEQFF. The CDR3 nucleotides are TGTGCCAGCAGCTGGGTCGTTGAGCAGTTCTTC.

The chain has TRBV2 and TRBJ2-3, with 11 bases lining up with TRBD2. The CDR3 sequence is 15 residues long. Trimming removed 5 bases from V and 5 bases from J; junction bases left unmatched: 6. Germline CDR1 is SNHLY and CDR2 is FYNNEI. CDR3 residues: CASSQQLAGGDTQYF. The CDR3 DNA reads as TGTGCCAGCAGTCAGCAGCTAGCGGGAGGAGATACGCAGTATTTT.

J is TRBJ1-2 and V is TRBV28; the D gene is possibly TRBD1 (5 bases). Germline values: CDR1 MDHEN, CDR2 SYDVKM. CDR3 length: 14 residues. Trimming shortened V by 5 bases and J by 9 bases, and 19 bases separated the two germline ends. CDR3 amino acids: CASSPGPGAGSYTF. The CDR3 DNA sequence: TGTGCCAGCAGTCCTGGTCCCGGGGCGGGTAGCTACACCTTC.

This clonotype was detected many times. The V gene is TRBV7-2, the J gene TRBJ2-7; 9 nucleotides agree with TRBD2. The V gene end was trimmed by 1 base and the J gene end by 0 bases; junction bases not matched to a gene: 1. The CDR3 is 15 residues long. Germline lookup yields CDR1 SGHTA and CDR2 FQGNSA. CDR3 DNA sequence: TGTGCCAGCAGCTTAGTTAGCGGGAGCTCCTACGAGCAGTACTTC. This codes for CASSLVSGSSYEQYF.

The CDR3 nucleotides read TGTGCCATCAGTTTTTCGGGTTTGGCGGATACGCAGTATTTT. Protein product: CAISFSGLADTQYF. This chain joins TRBV10-3 and TRBJ2-3; D not certain. The CDR3 length is 14 residues. The V gene lost 5 bases and the J gene lost 6 bases, with 15 bases spanning the gap. The germline CDR1 and CDR2 sequences are ENHRY and SYGVKD.

The chain is built from TRBV20-1 and TRBJ2-7; TRBD1 is a possible D gene (5 bases). Germline CDR1 and CDR2: DFQATT and SNEGSKA (reference sequence). The CDR3 runs to 14 residues. V was cut by 6 bases and J by 3 bases, with 18 bases left in between. The CDR3 is CSAQHSQANYEQYF. The CDR3 DNA reads TGCAGTGCCCAGCATTCACAGGCTAACTACGAGCAGTACTTC.

This clonotype has only a few counts. The chain is built from TRBV12-3 or TRBV12-4 and TRBJ2-1; no definite D call. Trimming left V 7 bases short and J 7 bases short, with 11 bases between. The CDR3 has 12 amino acids. CDR3 nucleotide sequence: TGTGCCAGCACCCCCCGAGCAAATGAGCAGTTCTTC. Translated, it gives CASTPRANEQFF.

This clonotype was seen a few times. V is TRBV6-2 or TRBV6-3 and J is TRBJ2-2, with 13 bases fitting TRBD2. CDR1 and CDR2 (germline): MNHEY, SVGEGT. The CDR3 loop spans 20 amino acids. With 6 bases clipped from V and 7 bases from J, the junction kept 20 bases outside the gene matches. CDR3 region: CASSPQTGTSGEYFGGELFF. CDR3 nucleotide sequence: TGTGCCAGCAGCCCCCAAACTGGGACTAGCGGGGAATACTTTGGCGGGGAGCTGTTTTTT.

The V and J genes are TRBV7-2 and TRBJ2-5; 10 nucleotides align to TRBD2. The DNA end lines up better with TRBJ2-1; the J call may be wrong. There are 15 residues in the CDR3. Germline V lookup: CDR1 SGHTA, CDR2 FQGNSA. CDR3 amino acids: CASSFVAGGYNEQFF. Written as DNA, the CDR3 is TGTGCCAGCAGCTTTGTAGCGGGGGGCTACAATGAGCAGTTCTTC.

The rearrangement links TRBV24-1 to TRBJ2-1; 8 nucleotides align to TRBD1. V shed 1 base and J 9 bases; nucleotides not matched to a gene: 13. Germline values: CDR1 KGHDR, CDR2 SFDVKD. There are 17 residues in the CDR3. This chain's CDR3 is CATSDFSGGARSVEQFF. The CDR3 DNA follows: TGTGCCACCAGTGATTTTTCAGGGGGCGCCCGGTCTGTTGAGCAGTTCTTC.

The chain carries TRBV6-5 and TRBJ2-3; D gene uncertain. The germline CDR1 and CDR2 sequences are MNHEY and SVGAGI. The germline V and J ends were trimmed by 6 bases and 3 bases, with 10 bases remaining between them. This CDR3 comprises 13 residues. The CDR3 is CASRPTETDTQYF. The CDR3 DNA sequence: TGTGCCAGCAGGCCCACAGAGACAGATACGCAGTATTTT.

The J gene is TRBJ2-3, the V gene TRBV12-3 or TRBV12-4; D uncertain. V was shortened by 0 bases and J by 2 bases, with 6 bases between the two germline ends. This CDR3 spans 14 amino acids. CDR3 sequence reads: CASSLATNTDTQYF. The CDR3 DNA is TGTGCCAGCAGTTTAGCTACGAACACAGATACGCAGTATTTT.

The chain links TRBV20-1 to TRBJ2-7; D is possibly TRBD1 or TRBD2 (5 bases each). Germline CDR1 reads DFQATT; CDR2 reads SNEGSKA (reference sequence). The CDR3 contains 13 residues. V lost 0 bases, J lost 2 bases, and 8 bases lay in between. The DNA for the CDR3 is TGCAGTGCTAGAGATCAGGGAGCCTACGAGCAGTACTTC. It is translated as CSARDQGAYEQYF.

V and J are TRBV12-3 or TRBV12-4 and TRBJ1-5, with a possible D match to TRBD1 (5 bases). The CDR3 runs 13 residues. V shed 4 bases and J shed 3 bases, with 7 bases lying between them. CDR3 amino acids: CASSWGNNQPQHF. The CDR3 DNA sequence: TGTGCCAGCAGTTGGGGGAACAATCAGCCCCAGCATTTT.

The V gene is TRBV4-3, the J gene TRBJ2-5; tentatively, D is TRBD1 (6 bases). CDR1 LGHNA and CDR2 YSLEER come from the germline V gene. Trimming removed 2 bases from V and 14 bases from J, with 21 bases in between. The CDR3 is 14 residues long. The CDR3 here is CASSQTDRIYEHYF. The CDR3 DNA sequence: TGCGCCAGCAGCCAAACAGACAGGATCTACGAGCACTACTTC.

This rearrangement joins TRBV7-6 to TRBJ2-7; D is ambiguous. The CDR3 has 15 amino acids. Trimming took 1 base from V and 2 from J, leaving 12 bases between them. The V gene's germline CDR1 is SGHVS and CDR2 FNYEAQ. DNA for the CDR3: TGTGCCAGCAGCTTAGACCTCCGCAGCCCCTACGAGCAGTACTTC. Protein: CASSLDLRSPYEQYF.